These T cell receptor beta chains were read from a single sample in a study of blood T cell repertoires in COVID-19. Measured with immunoSEQ multiplex PCR; TCRdb has only the in-frame clones, and not every one. The table includes 250,000 to 300,000 clones, approximately 91% detected once. Sample: PBMCs or T cells enriched from blood (not recorded which). These receptors all stem from a human donor in a cohort exposed to, infected with or recovered from COVID-19 (not recorded which). The donor label of this sample is uncertain. CDR3s include the opening cysteine and the closing phenylalanine or tryptophan. The D gene is left open where the match is weak. Expanded clones get a size class; other rows say once, few or many, or leave the size out.

clone_size: .
d_call: .
j_call: TRBJ1-1
v_call: TRBV5-5
cdr3_nt: TGTGCCAGCAGCTTGAGAGGGAACACTGAAGCTTTCTTT
cdr3_aa: CASSLRGNTEAFF

clone_size: .
d_call: .
j_call: TRBJ1-2
v_call: TRBV9
cdr3_nt: TGTGCCAGCAGCGTATACTCTGTCTACACCTTC
cdr3_aa: CASSVYSVYTF

clone_size: .
d_call: .
j_call: TRBJ1-3
v_call: TRBV11-2
cdr3_nt: TGTGCCAGCAGCTTGTCAGGGATCTCTGGAAACACCATATATTTT
cdr3_aa: CASSLSGISGNTIYF

clone_size: .
d_call: .
j_call: TRBJ1-5
v_call: TRBV18
cdr3_nt: TGTGCCAGCTCACCAGAGGGTAGGAGCAATCAGCCCCAGCATTTT
cdr3_aa: CASSPEGRSNQPQHF

clone_size: .
d_call: .
j_call: TRBJ1-1
v_call: TRBV6-5
cdr3_nt: TGTGCCACCGTCTTCACTGAGCCCACTGAAGCTTTCTTT
cdr3_aa: CATVFTEPTEAFF

clone_size: .
d_call: .
j_call: TRBJ1-6
v_call: TRBV2
cdr3_nt: TGTGCCAGCAGTAGTACTCGGGGGGATAATTCACCCCTCCACTTT
cdr3_aa: CASSSTRGDNSPLHF

clone_size: .
d_call: .
j_call: TRBJ1-1
v_call: TRBV9
cdr3_nt: TGTGCCAGCAGCGCGAGCAGGGTGGACACTGAAGCTTTCTTT
cdr3_aa: CASSASRVDTEAFF

clone_size: .
d_call: TRBD1
j_call: TRBJ2-7
v_call: TRBV5-4
cdr3_nt: TGTGCCAGCAGCACACACAGGGGGGCCTACGAGCAGTACTTC
cdr3_aa: CASSTHRGAYEQYF

clone_size: .
d_call: .
j_call: TRBJ1-2
v_call: TRBV11-2
cdr3_nt: TGTGCCAGCAGCTTCAACAACCGAGCGGAGGCCTACACCTTC
cdr3_aa: CASSFNNRAEAYTF

clone_size: .
d_call: TRBD1
j_call: TRBJ1-3
v_call: TRBV5-5
cdr3_nt: TGTGCCAGCAGCTTGAGGTTTGGACAGGCTGTCGGTGGAAACACCATATATTTT
cdr3_aa: CASSLRFGQAVGGNTIYF

clone_size: once
d_call: TRBD2
j_call: TRBJ2-3
v_call: TRBV3-1/TRBV3-2
cdr3_nt: TGTGCCAGCAGCCCGAGCGGGGGCCACAACACAGATACGCAGTATTTT
cdr3_aa: CASSPSGGHNTDTQYF

clone_size: .
d_call: TRBD2
j_call: TRBJ2-1
v_call: TRBV3-1/TRBV3-2
cdr3_nt: TGTGCCAGCAGCCAAGCCGGAACGACTAGCGGGGGGGCCAATGAGCAGTTCTTC
cdr3_aa: CASSQAGTTSGGANEQFF

clone_size: .
d_call: TRBD1
j_call: TRBJ2-7
v_call: TRBV15
cdr3_nt: TGTGCCACCAGCAGAGTTTTACAGGGGGCTCCTTACGAGCAGTACTTC
cdr3_aa: CATSRVLQGAPYEQYF

clone_size: .
d_call: .
j_call: TRBJ2-3
v_call: TRBV18
cdr3_nt: TGTGCCAGCTCACCAGCGGCGGGCTCCCTCACAGATACGCAGTATTTT
cdr3_aa: CASSPAAGSLTDTQYF

clone_size: .
d_call: .
j_call: TRBJ1-1
v_call: TRBV19
cdr3_nt: TGTGCCAGTAGCCACCCAGTGTTTACTGAAGCTTTCTTT
cdr3_aa: CASSHPVFTEAFF

clone_size: once
d_call: .
j_call: TRBJ1-4
v_call: TRBV5-4
cdr3_nt: TGTGCCAGCAGCGAAACCAGGGGTTCGGATGAAAAACTGTTTTTT
cdr3_aa: CASSETRGSDEKLFF

clone_size: .
d_call: .
j_call: TRBJ1-2
v_call: TRBV6-5
cdr3_nt: TGTGCCAGCAGTCGTTCGGGTAACTATGGCTACACCTTC
cdr3_aa: CASSRSGNYGYTF

clone_size: .
d_call: TRBD1
j_call: TRBJ2-3
v_call: TRBV11-2
cdr3_nt: TGTGCCAGCAGCCCCTTGACAGGGACAGATACGCAGTATTTT
cdr3_aa: CASSPLTGTDTQYF

clone_size: .
d_call: TRBD1
j_call: TRBJ1-2
v_call: TRBV7-9
cdr3_nt: TGTGCCAGCAGCTTAAAGGGACAGAACTATGGCTACACCTTC
cdr3_aa: CASSLKGQNYGYTF

clone_size: .
d_call: .
j_call: TRBJ1-2
v_call: TRBV9
cdr3_nt: TGTGCCAGCAGCGGAGCCCTGTCACTTAACTATGGCTACACCTTC
cdr3_aa: CASSGALSLNYGYTF

clone_size: few
d_call: .
j_call: TRBJ2-2
v_call: TRBV19
cdr3_nt: TGTGCCAGTAGTATCCAGGTTCGCACCGGGGAGCTGTTTTTT
cdr3_aa: CASSIQVRTGELFF

clone_size: .
d_call: TRBD2
j_call: TRBJ2-3
v_call: TRBV4-1
cdr3_nt: TGCGCCAGCAGCCAAGAAGGACTAGCGGGCACAGATACGCAGTATTTT
cdr3_aa: CASSQEGLAGTDTQYF

clone_size: .
d_call: .
j_call: TRBJ2-3
v_call: TRBV5-1
cdr3_nt: TGCGCCAGCAGCTTGGACATCACAGATACGCAGTATTTT
cdr3_aa: CASSLDITDTQYF